The clone carrying this TCR beta chain was counted between two and nine times. The sample comes from a study of identical twins. Trimming at V came to 3 bases and at J to 2 bases, leaving 2 bases not matched to a gene. The V gene's germline CDR1 is SQVTM and CDR2 ANQGSEA. This CDR3 contains 13 residues. TCRdb processed the 5' RACE reads anew with MiXCR; each CDR3 protein has one entry. The sample contains around 490,000 distinct CDR3 sequences, roughly 15% of which appear only once. These data also formed part of another study, on yellow fever vaccine responses in identical twins. Per that paper: Reportedly, twins showed a vaccine T cell response that looked partly convergent and partly personalized.

The sequenced sample consisted of CD4+ T cells sorted from blood. The rearrangement uses TRBV29-1 and TRBJ2-3, with TRBD2 matching over 7 bases. The sequence was collected from a woman between 18 and 29 years old in good health. CDR3 in DNA: TGCAGCGTTGACACTAGCGCCACAGATACGCAGTATTTT. This gives the protein CSVDTSATDTQYF.